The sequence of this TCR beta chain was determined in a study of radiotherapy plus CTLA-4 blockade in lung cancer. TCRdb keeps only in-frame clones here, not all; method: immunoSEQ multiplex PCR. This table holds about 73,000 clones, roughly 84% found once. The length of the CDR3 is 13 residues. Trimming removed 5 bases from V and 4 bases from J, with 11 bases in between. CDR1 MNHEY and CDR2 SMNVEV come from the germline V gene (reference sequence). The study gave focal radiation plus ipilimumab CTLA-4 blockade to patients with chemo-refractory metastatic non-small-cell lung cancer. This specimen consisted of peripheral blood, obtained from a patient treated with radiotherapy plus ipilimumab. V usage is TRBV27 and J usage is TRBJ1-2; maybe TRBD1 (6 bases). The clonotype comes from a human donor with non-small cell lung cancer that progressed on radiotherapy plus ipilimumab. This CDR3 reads CASSRTESYGYTF. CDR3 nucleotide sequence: TGTGCCAGCAGTCGGACAGAAAGCTATGGCTACACCTTC.